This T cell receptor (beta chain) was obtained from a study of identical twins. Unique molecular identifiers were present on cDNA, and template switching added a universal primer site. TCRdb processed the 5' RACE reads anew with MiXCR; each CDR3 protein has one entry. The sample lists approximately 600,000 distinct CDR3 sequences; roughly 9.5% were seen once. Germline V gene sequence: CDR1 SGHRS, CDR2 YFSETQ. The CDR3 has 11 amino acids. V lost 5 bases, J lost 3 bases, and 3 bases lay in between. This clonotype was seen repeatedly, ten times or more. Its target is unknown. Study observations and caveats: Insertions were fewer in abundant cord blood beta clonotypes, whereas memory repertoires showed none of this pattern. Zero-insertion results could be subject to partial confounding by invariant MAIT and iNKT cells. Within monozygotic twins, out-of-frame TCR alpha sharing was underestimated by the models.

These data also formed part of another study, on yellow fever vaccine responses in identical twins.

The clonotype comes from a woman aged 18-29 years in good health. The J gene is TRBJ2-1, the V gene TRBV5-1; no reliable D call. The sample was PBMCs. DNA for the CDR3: TGCGCCAGCAGGGACTACAATGAGCAGTTCTTC. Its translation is CASRDYNEQFF. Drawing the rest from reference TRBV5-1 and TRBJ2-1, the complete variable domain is KAGVTQTPRYLIKTRGQQVTLSCSPISGHRSVSWYQQTPGQGLQFLFEYFSETQRNKGNFPGRFSGRQFSNSRSEMNVSTLELGDSALYLCASRDYNEQFFGPGTRLTVL.